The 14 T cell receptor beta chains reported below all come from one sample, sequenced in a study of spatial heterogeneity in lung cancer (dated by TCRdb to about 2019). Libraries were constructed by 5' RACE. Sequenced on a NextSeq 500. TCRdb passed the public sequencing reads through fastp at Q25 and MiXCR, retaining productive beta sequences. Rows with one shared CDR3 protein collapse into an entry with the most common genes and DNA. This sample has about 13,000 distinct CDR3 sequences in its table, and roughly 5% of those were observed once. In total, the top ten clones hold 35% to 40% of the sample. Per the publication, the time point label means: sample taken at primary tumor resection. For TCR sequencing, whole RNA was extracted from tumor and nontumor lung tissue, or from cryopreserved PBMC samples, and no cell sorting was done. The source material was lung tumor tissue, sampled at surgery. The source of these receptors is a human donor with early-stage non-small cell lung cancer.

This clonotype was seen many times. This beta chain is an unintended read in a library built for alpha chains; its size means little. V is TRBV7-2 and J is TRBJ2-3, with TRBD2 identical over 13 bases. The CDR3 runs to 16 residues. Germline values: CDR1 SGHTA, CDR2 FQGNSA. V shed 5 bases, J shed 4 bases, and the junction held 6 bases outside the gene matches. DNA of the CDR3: TGTGCCAGCAGCCTAAGACTAGCGGGAGGCCCAGATACGCAGTATTTT. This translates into CASSLRLAGGPDTQYF.

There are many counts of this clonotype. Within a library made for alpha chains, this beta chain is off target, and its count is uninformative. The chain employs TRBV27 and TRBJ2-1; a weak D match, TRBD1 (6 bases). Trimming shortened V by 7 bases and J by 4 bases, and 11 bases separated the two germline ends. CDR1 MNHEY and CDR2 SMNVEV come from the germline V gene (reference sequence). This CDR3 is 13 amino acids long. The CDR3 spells CASTRQDYNEQFF. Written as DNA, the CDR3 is TGTGCCAGCACCCGACAGGATTACAATGAGCAGTTCTTC.

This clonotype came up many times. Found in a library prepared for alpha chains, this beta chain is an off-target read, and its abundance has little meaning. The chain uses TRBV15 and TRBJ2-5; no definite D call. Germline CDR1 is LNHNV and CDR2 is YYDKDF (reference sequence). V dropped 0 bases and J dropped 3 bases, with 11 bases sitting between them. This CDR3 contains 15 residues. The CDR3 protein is CATSRDRANKETQYF. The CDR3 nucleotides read TGTGCCACCAGCAGAGATAGAGCGAACAAAGAGACCCAGTACTTC.

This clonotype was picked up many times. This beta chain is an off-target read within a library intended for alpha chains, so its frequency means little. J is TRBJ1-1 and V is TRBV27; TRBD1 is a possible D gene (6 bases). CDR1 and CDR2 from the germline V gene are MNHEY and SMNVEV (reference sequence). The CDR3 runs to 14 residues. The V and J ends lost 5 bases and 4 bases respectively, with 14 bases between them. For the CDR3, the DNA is TGTGCCAGCAGTAATTTCCTGGACAGCACTGAAGCTTTCTTT. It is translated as CASSNFLDSTEAFF.

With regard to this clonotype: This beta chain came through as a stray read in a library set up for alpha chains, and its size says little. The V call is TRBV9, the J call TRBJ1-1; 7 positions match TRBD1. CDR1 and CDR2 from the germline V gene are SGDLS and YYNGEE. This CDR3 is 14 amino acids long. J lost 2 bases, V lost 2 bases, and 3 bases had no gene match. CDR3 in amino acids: CASSVGTDNTEAFF. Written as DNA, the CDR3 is TGTGCCAGCAGCGTTGGGACAGATAACACTGAAGCTTTCTTT.

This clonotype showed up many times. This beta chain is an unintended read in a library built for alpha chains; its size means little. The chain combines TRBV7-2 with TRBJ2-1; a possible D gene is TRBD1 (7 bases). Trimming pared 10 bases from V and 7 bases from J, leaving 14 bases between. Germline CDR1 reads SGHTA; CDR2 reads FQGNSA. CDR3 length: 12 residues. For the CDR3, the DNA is TGTGCCACGCAGGGGGGAGGTAATGAGCAGTTCTTC. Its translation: CATQGGGNEQFF.

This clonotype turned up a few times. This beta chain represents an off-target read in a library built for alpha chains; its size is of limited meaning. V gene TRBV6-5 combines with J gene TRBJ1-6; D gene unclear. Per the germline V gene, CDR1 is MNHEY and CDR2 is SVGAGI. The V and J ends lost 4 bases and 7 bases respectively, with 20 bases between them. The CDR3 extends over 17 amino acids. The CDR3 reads CASSWRTEGVGNSPLHF. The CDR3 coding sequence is TGTGCCAGCAGTTGGAGGACGGAGGGAGTTGGGAATTCACCCCTCCACTTT.

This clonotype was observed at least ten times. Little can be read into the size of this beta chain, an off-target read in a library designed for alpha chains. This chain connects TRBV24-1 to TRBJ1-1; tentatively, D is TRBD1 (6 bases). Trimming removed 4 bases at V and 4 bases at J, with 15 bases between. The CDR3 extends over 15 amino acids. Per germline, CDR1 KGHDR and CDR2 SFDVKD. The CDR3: CATSEPQGGRTEAFF. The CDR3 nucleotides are TGTGCCACCAGTGAACCACAGGGTGGTCGCACTGAAGCTTTCTTT.

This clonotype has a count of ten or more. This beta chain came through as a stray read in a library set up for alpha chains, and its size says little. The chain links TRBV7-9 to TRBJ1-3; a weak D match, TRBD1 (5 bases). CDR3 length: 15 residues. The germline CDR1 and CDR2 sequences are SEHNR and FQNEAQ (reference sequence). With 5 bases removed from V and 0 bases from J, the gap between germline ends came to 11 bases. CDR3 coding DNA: TGTGCCAGCAGCCCCGACGGGGCCTCTGGAAACACCATATATTTT. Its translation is CASSPDGASGNTIYF.

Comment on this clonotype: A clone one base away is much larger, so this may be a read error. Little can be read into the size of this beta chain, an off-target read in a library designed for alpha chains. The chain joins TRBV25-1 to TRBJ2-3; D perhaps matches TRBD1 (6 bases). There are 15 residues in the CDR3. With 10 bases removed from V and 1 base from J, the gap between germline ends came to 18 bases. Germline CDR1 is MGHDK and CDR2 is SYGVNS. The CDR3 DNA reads TGTGCCACCGGTGGAGAGGGGGTTGGCACAGATACGCAGTATTTT. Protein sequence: CATGGEGVGTDTQYF.

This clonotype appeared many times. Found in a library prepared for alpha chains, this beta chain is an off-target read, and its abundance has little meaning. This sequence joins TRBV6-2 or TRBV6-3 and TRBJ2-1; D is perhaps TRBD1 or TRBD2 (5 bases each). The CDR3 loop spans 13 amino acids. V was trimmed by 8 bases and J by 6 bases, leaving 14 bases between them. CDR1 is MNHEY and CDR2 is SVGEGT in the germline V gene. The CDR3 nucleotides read TGTGCCAGCCTACGGCTAGGGACCAATGAGCAGTTCTTC. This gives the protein CASLRLGTNEQFF.

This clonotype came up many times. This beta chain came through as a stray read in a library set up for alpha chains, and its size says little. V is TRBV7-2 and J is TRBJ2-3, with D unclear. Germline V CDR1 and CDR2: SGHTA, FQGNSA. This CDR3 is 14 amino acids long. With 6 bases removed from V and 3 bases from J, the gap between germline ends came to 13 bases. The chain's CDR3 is CASRTWGATDTQYF. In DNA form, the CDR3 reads TGTGCCAGCAGAACATGGGGTGCTACAGATACGCAGTATTTT.

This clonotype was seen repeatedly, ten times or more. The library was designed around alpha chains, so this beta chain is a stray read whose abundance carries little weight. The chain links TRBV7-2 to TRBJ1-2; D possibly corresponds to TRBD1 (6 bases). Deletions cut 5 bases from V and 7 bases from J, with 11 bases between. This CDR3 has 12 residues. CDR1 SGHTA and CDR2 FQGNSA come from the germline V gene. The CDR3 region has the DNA TGTGCCAGCAGCCCTACAGGGCTTGGCTACACCTTC. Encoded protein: CASSPTGLGYTF.

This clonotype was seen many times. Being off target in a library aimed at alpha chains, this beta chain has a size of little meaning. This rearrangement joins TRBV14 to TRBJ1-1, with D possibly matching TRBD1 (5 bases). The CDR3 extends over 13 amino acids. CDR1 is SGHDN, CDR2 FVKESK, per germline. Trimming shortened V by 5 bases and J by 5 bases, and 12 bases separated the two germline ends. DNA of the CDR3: TGTGCCAGCAGCAGAGAGAGGGGAACTGAAGCTTTCTTT. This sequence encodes CASSRERGTEAFF. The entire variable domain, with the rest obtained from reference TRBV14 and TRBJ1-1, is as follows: EAGVTQFPSHSVIEKGQTVTLRCDPISGHDNLYWYRRVMGKEIKFLLHFVKESKQDESGMPNNRFLAERTGGTYSTLKVQPAELEDSGVYFCASSRERGTEAFFGQGTRLTVV.